The 12 T cell receptor beta chains given below trace back to one sample, sequenced in a study of shared T cell receptors in the human thymus. Sequencing was performed with immunoSEQ multiplex PCR; in TCRdb, only in-frame clones are kept and a portion is missing. The sample shows 500,000 to 750,000 clones, approximately 90% of them seen only once. The data also belong to a second study, concerning human thymus T cells.

The sample comprised thymocytes. These receptors came from a boy under two years old with a congenital heart defect.

V is TRBV5-1 and J is TRBJ2-2; 7 bases are a match to TRBD1. The germline gives CDR1 SGHRS, CDR2 YFSETQ. This CDR3 contains 19 residues. V lost 0 bases and J lost 0; bases outside the gene matches: 11. The DNA for the CDR3 is TGCGCCAGCAGCTTGGAATACACAGGGGACCCAACGAACACCGGGGAGCTGTTTTTT. Translating gives CASSLEYTGDPTNTGELFF. Variable domain in full (rest from reference TRBV5-1 and TRBJ2-2): KAGVTQTPRYLIKTRGQQVTLSCSPISGHRSVSWYQQTPGQGLQFLFEYFSETQRNKGNFPGRFSGRQFSNSRSEMNVSTLELGDSALYLCASSLEYTGDPTNTGELFFGEGSRLTVL.

This sequence joins TRBV27 and TRBJ2-7; 11 bases map to TRBD2. Germline CDR1 and CDR2: MNHEY and SMNVEV (reference sequence). With 5 bases clipped from V and 5 bases from J, the junction kept 14 bases outside the gene matches. The CDR3 loop spans 17 amino acids. CDR3 DNA: TGTGCCAGCAGTCCAATGACCACTAGCGGGAGTCGCCACGAGCAGTACTTC. This gives the protein CASSPMTTSGSRHEQYF.

J is TRBJ1-3 and V is TRBV6-1; D is uncertain. V was cut by 7 bases and J by 0 bases, with 7 bases left in between. Germline-derived CDR1 and CDR2 are MNHNS and SASEGT. The CDR3 loop spans 13 amino acids. CDR3 protein: CASTQNSGNTIYF. The CDR3 DNA is TGTGCCAGCACACAGAACTCTGGAAACACCATATATTTT.

The rearrangement links TRBV5-8 to TRBJ2-7; perhaps TRBD2 as D (5 bases). The germline V gene encodes CDR1 SGHTS and CDR2 YDEGEE. V shed 4 bases and J shed 3 bases, with 11 bases lying between them. The CDR3 is made up of 13 amino acids. The CDR3 sequence: CASSGSEHYEQYF. CDR3 coding DNA: TGTGCCAGCAGCGGTAGCGAGCACTACGAGCAGTACTTC.

CDR3 sequence (DNA): TGCGCCAGCAGCCAAGATAAGGGCCGGGGGTCCAACACTGAAGCTTTCTTT. Translation gives CASSQDKGRGSNTEAFF. The chain recombines TRBV4-3 with TRBJ1-1; D possibly corresponds to TRBD1 (5 bases). The germline CDR1 and CDR2 sequences are LGHNA and YSLEER. Between the trimmed V and J ends, which lost 0 bases and 2 bases, there was a span of 16 bases. This CDR3 contains 17 residues.

The chain recombines TRBV27 with TRBJ1-1; D gene unclear. The germline gives CDR1 MNHEY, CDR2 SMNVEV (reference sequence). The V and J ends lost 3 bases and 0 bases respectively, with 8 bases between them. This CDR3 is built from 14 residues. CDR3 residues: CASSFNSLNTEAFF. In nucleotides, the CDR3 is TGTGCCAGCAGTTTTAACTCCCTGAACACTGAAGCTTTCTTT.

This chain joins TRBV14 and TRBJ2-3; 8 nucleotides line up with TRBD1. V lost 4 bases to trimming and J lost 2 bases; unmatched junction nucleotides: 5. Germline V gene sequence: CDR1 SGHDN, CDR2 FVKESK. The CDR3 runs to 15 residues. CDR3 region: CASSPRQGTTDTQYF. CDR3 DNA sequence: TGTGCCAGCAGCCCCCGACAGGGGACCACAGATACGCAGTATTTT.

V gene TRBV4-1 combines with J gene TRBJ2-3; 9 nucleotides align to TRBD2. Germline CDR1 MGHRA, CDR2 YSYEKL. The CDR3 covers 16 residues. The V segment lost 0 bases and the J segment 3 bases; nucleotides outside the gene matches: 4. CDR3 sequence reads: CASSQEGSGRTDTQYF. The CDR3 region has the DNA TGCGCCAGCAGCCAAGAAGGTAGCGGGAGAACAGATACGCAGTATTTT.

This chain uses TRBV6-5 with TRBJ2-1, with D unresolved. V gave up 6 bases and J gave up 0 bases, with 12 bases separating them. Per the germline V gene, CDR1 is MNHEY and CDR2 is SVGAGI. CDR3 length: 15 residues. The CDR3 here is CASSPRPSSYNEQFF. The CDR3 DNA reads as TGTGCCAGCAGCCCCCGGCCTAGCTCCTACAATGAGCAGTTCTTC.

The chain combines TRBV15 with TRBJ2-3; 10 bases align to TRBD2. Germline V gene lookup returns CDR1 LNHNV and CDR2 YYDKDF (reference sequence). The CDR3 spans 17 residues. After removal of 0 bases from V and 4 bases from J, the junction contained 7 bases not matched to a gene. CDR3 sequence: CATSRDSGRRESDTQYF. DNA for the CDR3: TGTGCCACCAGCAGAGATAGCGGGAGGCGGGAATCAGATACGCAGTATTTT.

This rearrangement joins TRBV28 to TRBJ2-7, with TRBD1 matching over 8 bases. In germline, CDR1 is MDHEN, CDR2 SYDVKM. This CDR3 has 16 residues. V trimming: 2 bases; J trimming: 9 bases; junction bases outside the gene matches: 15. CDR3 residues: CASSLPRSTGVMGQYF. DNA for the CDR3: TGTGCCAGCAGTTTACCGCGCTCGACAGGGGTTATGGGGCAGTACTTC.

The genes are TRBV2 and TRBJ2-7; 10 nucleotides line up with TRBD2. J gave up 6 bases and V 0 bases, and 14 bases lay outside the gene matches. CDR3 length: 18 amino acids. Germline-derived CDR1 and CDR2 are SNHLY and FYNNEI. As DNA, the CDR3 is TGTGCCAGCAGTGAAGCGCCGAGCGGGAGGGCCGACTGGGCCGAGCAGTACTTC. It is translated as CASSEAPSGRADWAEQYF.